This entry concerns a single TCR beta chain. The source of the sample is a study of blood T cell repertoires in COVID-19. Study as a whole: PBMCs, B-cell-depleted T cells, or T cells provided the cDNA or gDNA that made up the material.

The method was immunoSEQ multiplex PCR; TCRdb's version includes in-frame clones alone and lacks a portion of them. This table holds roughly 250,000 clones, around 82% found once. The CDR3 consists of 16 residues. Trimming at V came to 4 bases and at J to 7 bases, leaving 8 bases not matched to a gene. Germline V CDR1 and CDR2: ENHRY, SYGVKD. This receptor was obtained from an older person with COVID-19, enrolled during active disease. This chain joins TRBV10-3 and TRBJ1-6, with 9 bases identical to TRBD1. Sample: peripheral blood. The CDR3 DNA reads as TGTGCCATCAGTGCGGACAGGGGTCTTCAAAATTCACCCCTCCACTTT. Translation gives CAISADRGLQNSPLHF.